This T cell receptor beta chain comes out of a study of blood T cell repertoires in COVID-19. In its sample, this clone was seen many times. Assay: immunoSEQ multiplex PCR; the TCRdb copy retains only in-frame clones and omits some. This repertoire shows over 90,000 clones, more than 75% found once; its top ten account for around 12%. In germline, CDR1 is MNHEY, CDR2 SMNVEV (reference sequence). V dropped 4 bases and J dropped 0 bases, with 12 bases sitting between them. This CDR3 contains 15 residues. The sequence was obtained from a human donor in a cohort sampled during active COVID-19. The sequencing sample was made of peripheral blood. The chain couples TRBV27 to TRBJ1-1, with D uncertain. In nucleotides, the CDR3 is TGTGCCAGCAGTTATACGGACGGGGTGAACACTGAAGCTTTCTTT. Protein: CASSYTDGVNTEAFF.